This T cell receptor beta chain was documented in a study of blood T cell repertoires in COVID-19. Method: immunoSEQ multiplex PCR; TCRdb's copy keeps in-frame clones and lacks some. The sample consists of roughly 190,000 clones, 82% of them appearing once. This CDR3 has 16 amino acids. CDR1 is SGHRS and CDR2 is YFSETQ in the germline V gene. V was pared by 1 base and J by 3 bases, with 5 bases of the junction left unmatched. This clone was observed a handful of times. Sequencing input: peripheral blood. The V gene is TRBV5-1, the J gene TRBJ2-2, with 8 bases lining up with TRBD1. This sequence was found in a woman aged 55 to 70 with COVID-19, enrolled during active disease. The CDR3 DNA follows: TGCGCCAGCAGCTTGCATTTGACAGGGGACACCGGGGAGCTGTTTTTT. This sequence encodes CASSLHLTGDTGELFF.